This T cell receptor beta chain derives from a study of cytomegalovirus exposure and HLA in healthy donors. The study ran its PCR with 60 Vbeta and 13 Jbeta primers. Produced via immunoSEQ multiplex PCR; TCRdb's table is partial and in-frame only. Among some 100,000 clones listed, more than 75% were seen once. The V and J ends lost 2 bases and 2 bases, in that order; junction bases with no gene match: 3. The CDR3 is 16 residues long. The germline CDR1 and CDR2 sequences are SGHVS and FQNEAQ. The source material was PBMCs. The source is a woman aged 45-59 years in good health and CMV-seropositive. The genes are TRBV7-8 and TRBJ2-1; TRBD2 matches at 10 bases. CDR3 loop: CASSLIAGGPYNEQFF. The CDR3 region has the DNA TGTGCCAGCAGCTTAATAGCGGGGGGCCCCTACAATGAGCAGTTCTTC.